This T cell receptor beta chain is drawn from a study of blood T cell repertoires in COVID-19. For the study at large: Acute-phase and convalescent COVID-19 samples originated in the United States, Italy and Spain.

This CDR3 has 16 amino acids. Germline V gives CDR1 SGHNT, CDR2 YYREEE (reference sequence). V lost 4 bases and J lost 3; bases outside the gene matches: 6. This clone is a singleton in its sample. Measured with immunoSEQ multiplex PCR; TCRdb has only the in-frame clones, and not every one. The sample consists of a few hundred thousand clones, around 87% of them appearing once. The clonotype was recovered from a man aged 25-40 years in a cohort exposed to, infected with or recovered from COVID-19 (not recorded which). The sample was PBMCs or T cells enriched from blood (not recorded which). The gene calls are TRBV5-4 and TRBJ1-4; 10 bases are a match to TRBD1. The CDR3 DNA reads TGTGCCAGCAGCCCGGGACAGGGGACAGCTAATGAAAAACTGTTTTTT. Translation: CASSPGQGTANEKLFF.